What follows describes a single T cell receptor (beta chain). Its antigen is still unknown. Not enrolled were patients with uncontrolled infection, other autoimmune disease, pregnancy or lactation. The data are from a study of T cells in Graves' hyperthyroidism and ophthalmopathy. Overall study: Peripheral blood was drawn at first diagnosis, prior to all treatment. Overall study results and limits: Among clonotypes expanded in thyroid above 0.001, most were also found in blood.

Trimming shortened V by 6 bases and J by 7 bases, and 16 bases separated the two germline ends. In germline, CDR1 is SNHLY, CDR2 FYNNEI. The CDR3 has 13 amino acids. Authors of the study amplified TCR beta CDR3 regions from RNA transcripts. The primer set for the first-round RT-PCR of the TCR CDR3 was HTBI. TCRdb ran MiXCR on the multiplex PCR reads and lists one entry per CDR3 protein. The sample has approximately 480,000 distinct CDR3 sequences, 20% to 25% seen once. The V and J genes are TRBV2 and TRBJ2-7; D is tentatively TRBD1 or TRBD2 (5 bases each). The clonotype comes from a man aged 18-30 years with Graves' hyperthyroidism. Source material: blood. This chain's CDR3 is CASRPSGRGEQYF. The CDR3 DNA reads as TGTGCCAGCAGGCCCTCAGGGCGAGGGGAGCAGTACTTC.